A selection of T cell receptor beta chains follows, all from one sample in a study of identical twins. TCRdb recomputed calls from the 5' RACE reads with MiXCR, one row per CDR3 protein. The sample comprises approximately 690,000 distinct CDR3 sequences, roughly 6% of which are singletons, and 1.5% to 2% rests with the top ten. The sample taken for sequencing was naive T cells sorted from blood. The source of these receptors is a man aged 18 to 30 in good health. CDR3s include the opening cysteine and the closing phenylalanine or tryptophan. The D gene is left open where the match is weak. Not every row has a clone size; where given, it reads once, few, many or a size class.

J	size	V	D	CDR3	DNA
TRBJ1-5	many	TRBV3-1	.	CASSQDRTRGQPQHF	TGTGCCAGCAGCCAAGACCGCACACGGGGGCAGCCCCAGCATTTT
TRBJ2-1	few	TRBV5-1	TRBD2	CASRPDTGTSSTSWFF	TGCGCCAGCAGGCCCGACACCGGGACTAGTTCTACGAGTTGGTTCTTC
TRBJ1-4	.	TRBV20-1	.	CSANRELNEKLFF	TGCAGTGCTAACCGGGAATTGAATGAAAAACTGTTTTTT
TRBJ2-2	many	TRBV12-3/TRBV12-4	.	CANTMDRKTGELFF	TGTGCCAATACCATGGACAGAAAAACCGGGGAGCTGTTTTTT
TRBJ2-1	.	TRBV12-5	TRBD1	CASGLSTGDQVAGDRRFF	TGTGCTAGTGGTTTATCGACAGGGGACCAGGTGGCGGGCGACCGGCGGTTCTTC
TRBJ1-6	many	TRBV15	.	CATSRLSDNSPLHF	TGTGCCACCAGCAGGCTTTCTGATAATTCACCCCTCCACTTT
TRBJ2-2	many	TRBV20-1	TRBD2	CSVFSGVTGELFF	TGCAGTGTGTTTAGCGGGGTCACCGGGGAGCTGTTTTTT
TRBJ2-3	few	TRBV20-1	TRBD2	CSARPLAGGTDTQYF	TGCAGTGCTAGACCACTAGCGGGAGGCACAGATACGCAGTATTTT
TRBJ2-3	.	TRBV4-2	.	CASSQEASAATLGDTQYF	TGTGCCAGCAGCCAAGAGGCTAGCGCCGCTACCTTGGGAGATACGCAGTATTTT
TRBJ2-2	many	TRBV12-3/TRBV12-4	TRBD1	CASSLGQGYTGELFF	TGTGCCAGCAGCCTGGGACAGGGGTACACCGGGGAGCTGTTTTTT
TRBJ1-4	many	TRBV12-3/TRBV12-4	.	CASMVWQTPEKLFF	TGTGCCAGCATGGTGTGGCAGACCCCTGAAAAACTGTTTTTT
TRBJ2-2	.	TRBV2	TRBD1	CASSGQGVPSTGELFF	TGTGCCAGCAGTGGGCAGGGGGTGCCTTCCACCGGGGAGCTGTTTTTT
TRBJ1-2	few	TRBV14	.	CASSQEARNYGYTF	TGTGCCAGCAGCCAAGAGGCACGGAACTATGGCTACACCTTC
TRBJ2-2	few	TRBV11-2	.	CASSLLSGSFSGELFF	TGTGCCAGCAGCTTACTCTCAGGGAGTTTCTCCGGGGAGCTGTTTTTT
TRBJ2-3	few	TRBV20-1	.	CSARDLRVRTETDTQYF	TGCAGTGCTAGAGATCTCCGGGTAAGGACGGAAACAGATACGCAGTATTTT
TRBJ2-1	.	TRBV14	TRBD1	CASSQVMGQGTNEQFF	TGTGCCAGCAGCCAAGTTATGGGACAGGGCACGAATGAGCAGTTCTTC
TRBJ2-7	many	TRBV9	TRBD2	CASSVGREATYEQYF	TGTGCCAGCAGCGTAGGACGGGAGGCAACCTACGAGCAGTACTTC
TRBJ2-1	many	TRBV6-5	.	CASSYSIQTASYNEQFF	TGTGCCAGCAGTTACTCGATTCAGACAGCCTCCTACAATGAGCAGTTCTTC
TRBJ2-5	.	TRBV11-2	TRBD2	CASKLAGGLPQETQYF	TGTGCCAGTAAACTAGCGGGAGGTCTCCCCCAAGAGACCCAGTACTTC
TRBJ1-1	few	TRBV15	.	CATSFGGNTEAFF	TGTGCCACCAGCTTTGGAGGGAACACTGAAGCTTTCTTT
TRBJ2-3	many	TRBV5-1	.	CASSLGLRGRIQDTQYF	TGCGCCAGCAGCTTGGGATTACGAGGAAGGATTCAGGATACGCAGTATTTT
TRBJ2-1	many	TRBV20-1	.	CSAIRDLPTYNEQFF	TGCAGTGCTATCCGGGACTTGCCAACCTACAATGAGCAGTTCTTC
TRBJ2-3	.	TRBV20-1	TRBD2	CSASTIGLAGGRYGTQYF	TGCAGTGCTTCTACTATCGGACTAGCGGGGGGGAGATACGGTACGCAGTATTTT
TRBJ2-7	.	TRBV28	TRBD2	CASTFLGTTQQYF	TGTGCCAGCACTTTTCTGGGGACTACACAGCAGTACTTC
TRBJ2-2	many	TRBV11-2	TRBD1	CASRPPGQGFPGELFF	TGTGCCAGCAGACCACCGGGACAGGGGTTCCCCGGGGAGCTGTTTTTT
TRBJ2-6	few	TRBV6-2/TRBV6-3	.	CASSSPSRVGANVLTF	TGTGCCAGCAGTTCTCCTTCCCGTGTAGGGGCCAACGTCCTGACTTTC
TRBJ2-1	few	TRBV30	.	CAWSGALNNEQFF	TGTGCCTGGAGTGGAGCCTTAAACAATGAGCAGTTCTTC
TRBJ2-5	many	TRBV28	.	CASRPGVQETQYF	TGTGCCAGCAGGCCAGGGGTGCAAGAGACCCAGTACTTC
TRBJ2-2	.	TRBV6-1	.	CASRIPGTGELFF	TGTGCCAGCAGGATCCCGGGAACCGGGGAGCTGTTTTTT
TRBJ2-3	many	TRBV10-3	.	CAISDVGGPDTQYF	TGTGCCATCAGTGATGTTGGGGGGCCAGATACGCAGTATTTT
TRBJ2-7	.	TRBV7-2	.	CASSSPGGNEQYF	TGTGCCAGCAGCAGCCCCGGGGGCAACGAGCAGTACTTC
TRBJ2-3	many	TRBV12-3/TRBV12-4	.	CASSFSVGGIDTDTQYF	TGTGCCAGCAGTTTTTCTGTCGGCGGGATTGACACAGATACGCAGTATTTT
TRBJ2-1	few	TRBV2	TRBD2	CARSWREGSYNEQFF	TGTGCCAGGAGCTGGCGGGAGGGGTCCTACAATGAGCAGTTCTTC
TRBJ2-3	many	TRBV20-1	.	CSVGRAGQPDTQYF	TGCAGCGTCGGGCGGGCGGGACAACCAGATACGCAGTATTTT
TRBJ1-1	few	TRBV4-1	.	CASSHRQVGTEAFF	TGCGCCAGCAGTCACCGACAGGTTGGCACTGAAGCTTTCTTT
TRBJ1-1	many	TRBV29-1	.	CSVDQGSAEAFF	TGCAGCGTTGATCAGGGTTCGGCTGAAGCTTTCTTT
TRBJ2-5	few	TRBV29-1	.	CSVAWGRRETQYF	TGCAGCGTTGCCTGGGGGCGCCGAGAGACCCAGTACTTC
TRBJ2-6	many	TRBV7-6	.	CASSSLTGVEANVLTF	TGTGCCAGCAGCTCCCTGACGGGGGTCGAGGCCAACGTCCTGACTTTC
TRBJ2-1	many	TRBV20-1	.	CSAPLAYNEQFF	TGCAGTGCTCCCCTAGCATACAATGAGCAGTTCTTC
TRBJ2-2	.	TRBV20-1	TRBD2	CSAYTSGRGDGELFF	TGCAGTGCTTATACTAGCGGGAGAGGTGACGGGGAGCTGTTTTTT
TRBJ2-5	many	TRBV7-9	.	CASSLVEGTPDQETQYF	TGTGCCAGCAGCTTAGTCGAAGGGACACCAGACCAAGAGACCCAGTACTTC
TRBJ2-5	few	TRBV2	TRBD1	CASWGQNQETQYF	TGTGCCAGCTGGGGACAGAACCAAGAGACCCAGTACTTC
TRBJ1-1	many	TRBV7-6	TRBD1	CASSSSPLTGATEAFF	TGTGCCAGCAGCTCAAGCCCGTTGACAGGGGCAACTGAAGCTTTCTTT
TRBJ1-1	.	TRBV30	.	CAWRRGTEAFF	TGTGCCTGGAGGCGCGGCACTGAAGCTTTCTTT
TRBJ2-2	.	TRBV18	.	CASSPLGRVRSGELFF	TGTGCCAGCTCACCACTGGGAAGAGTGCGATCCGGGGAGCTGTTTTTT